This entry concerns a single TCR beta chain. What it binds is not known. This sample was taken from a study of T-cell memory formation after mild COVID-19. The germline CDR1 and CDR2 sequences are SGHAT and FQNNGV. V was cut by 5 bases and J by 4 bases, with 23 bases left in between. The CDR3 runs to 17 residues. The study, taken as a whole, reports: Within pre-infection memory, some responding clones were found, suggesting cross-reactive memory joined. A balance of CD4 and CD8 characterized clones contracting day 15 to 85, whereas later expanders leaned CD4+. Second-wave clones peaking on day 37 lacked confirmed SARS-CoV-2 specificity.

TCRdb fed the 5' RACE reads into MiXCR, producing one record per CDR3 protein. The sample lists fewer than 300,000 distinct CDR3 sequences; approximately 15% were seen once. This TCR derives from a man between 18 and 35 years old who had mild COVID-19 (a few samples of this study predate the infection). Cell type and time point are not known. The chain carries TRBV11-2 and TRBJ2-5, with a possible D match to TRBD1 (5 bases). Sequencing was done on a sample of PBMCs or a T cell subset sorted from them (not recorded which). CDR3 sequence reads: CASSPYTRTLTIETQYF. The CDR3 region has the DNA TGTGCCAGCAGCCCTTACACCCGGACACTTACCATAGAGACCCAGTACTTC.